The next 24 T cell receptor beta chains were all read from a single sample in a study of neoadjuvant anti-PD-1 for oral cavity cancer. The method was immunoSEQ multiplex PCR; TCRdb's version includes in-frame clones alone and lacks a portion of them. The sample has 65,000 to 95,000 clones, approximately 80% seen once. The source material was PBMCs, sampled before nivolumab (anti-PD-1) treatment. These receptors originate from a person aged 35-79 years with oral cavity squamous cell carcinoma.

The chain combines TRBV29-1 with TRBJ1-1, with 8 bases lining up with TRBD1. Germline-derived CDR1 and CDR2 are SQVTM and ANQGSEA. The CDR3 extends over 14 amino acids. V shed 3 bases and J 6 bases; nucleotides not matched to a gene: 9. The CDR3 protein is CSVDVWTGKSEAFF. DNA for the CDR3: TGCAGCGTTGATGTGTGGACAGGGAAATCTGAAGCTTTCTTT.

This rearrangement joins TRBV5-1 to TRBJ2-5; a weak D match, TRBD2 (6 bases). CDR1 and CDR2 from the germline V gene are SGHRS and YFSETQ. The V and J ends lost 6 bases and 4 bases respectively, with 13 bases between them. The CDR3 covers 13 residues. In nucleotides, the CDR3 is TGCGCCAGCAAAGTTGGAGGGACAGAGACCCAGTACTTC. This translates into CASKVGGTETQYF.

The chain employs TRBV6-5 and TRBJ2-7; 10 nucleotides line up with TRBD2. CDR3 length equals 15 residues. In germline, CDR1 is MNHEY, CDR2 SVGAGI. J gave up 2 bases and V 0 bases, and 1 base lay outside the gene matches. CDR3: CASSYSLAGAYEQYF. CDR3 DNA sequence: TGTGCCAGCAGTTACTCTCTAGCGGGGGCCTACGAGCAGTACTTC.

The genes are TRBV10-3 and TRBJ2-3, with 10 nucleotides matching TRBD2. The germline gives CDR1 ENHRY, CDR2 SYGVKD. This CDR3 spans 15 amino acids. Germline trimming cut 10 bases from V and 4 bases from J; bases unmatched to any gene: 11. In DNA, the CDR3 is TGTGCCACCGTGGCTAGCGGGAGTTCGGCAGATACGCAGTATTTT. Translation: CATVASGSSADTQYF.

The V gene is TRBV11-2, the J gene TRBJ2-5, with D perhaps being TRBD1 or TRBD2 (5 bases each). This CDR3 is built from 13 residues. Per germline, CDR1 SGHAT and CDR2 FQNNGV. Trimming took off 6 bases at V and 5 bases at J, with 13 bases between the two ends. The CDR3 reads CASRRGVEETQYF. The CDR3 DNA reads as TGTGCCAGCAGGAGGGGAGTGGAGGAGACCCAGTACTTC.

V usage is TRBV19 and J usage is TRBJ2-1; 9 positions match TRBD1. The CDR3 is 15 amino acids. The ends lost 4 bases at V and 7 bases at J; junction bases unmatched: 8. Germline CDR1 LNHDA, CDR2 SQIVND (reference sequence). CDR3 residues: CASSTPGQGMNEQFF. Here the CDR3 DNA reads TGTGCCAGTAGTACTCCGGGACAGGGTATGAATGAGCAGTTCTTC.

The genes are TRBV20-1 and TRBJ2-1; D remains unclear. CDR3 size: 11 residues. V lost 6 bases, J lost 6 bases, and 9 bases lay in between. CDR1 is DFQATT and CDR2 is SNEGSKA in the germline V gene (reference sequence). The CDR3 sequence: CSAYPPNEQFF. DNA for the CDR3: TGCAGTGCCTACCCGCCCAATGAGCAGTTCTTC.

The chain is built from TRBV11-1 and TRBJ1-3; D is uncertain. This CDR3 is 12 amino acids long. Germline assignment: CDR1 SGHAT and CDR2 FQDESV (reference sequence). Trimming removed 5 bases at V and 4 bases at J, with 6 bases between. CDR3 protein: CASSHRGNTIYF. As DNA, the CDR3 is TGTGCCAGCAGCCACAGAGGAAACACCATATATTTT.

Comment on this clone: Other DNA sequences in the sample encode the same CDR3. The rearrangement joins TRBV5-6 to TRBJ2-3; D gene unclear. Trimming took off 4 bases at V and 0 bases at J, with 3 bases between the two ends. CDR1 and CDR2 from the germline V gene are SGHDT and YYEEEE. The CDR3 runs 12 residues. The CDR3 DNA reads TGTGCCAGCAGCCCCAGCACAGATACGCAGTATTTT. It encodes CASSPSTDTQYF. Full variable domain (outside the CDR3, taken from reference TRBV5-6 and TRBJ2-3): DAGVTQSPTHLIKTRGQQVTLRCSPKSGHDTVSWYQQALGQGPQFIFQYYEEEERQRGNFPDRFSGHQFPNYSSELNVNALLLGDSALYLCASSPSTDTQYFGPGTRLTVL.

The CDR3 spells CASILGNIQYF. In DNA, the CDR3 is TGTGCCAGCATTCTAGGGAACATTCAGTACTTC. The chain joins TRBV25-1 to TRBJ2-4; no clear D. Germline values: CDR1 MGHDK, CDR2 SYGVNS. This CDR3 has 11 amino acids. V lost 7 bases and J 7 bases, leaving 8 bases between the germline ends.

This clone appeared a single time. The chain couples TRBV5-1 to TRBJ1-1; no reliable D call. The CDR3 is made up of 14 amino acids. Trimming pared 5 bases from V and 2 bases from J, leaving 13 bases between. The germline V gene encodes CDR1 SGHRS and CDR2 YFSETQ. The CDR3: CASSPWTDNTEAFF. CDR3 DNA: TGCGCCAGCAGTCCTTGGACGGACAACACTGAAGCTTTCTTT.

V usage is TRBV6-5 and J usage is TRBJ2-5, with 10 bases identical to TRBD2. This CDR3 comprises 15 residues. Germline V CDR1 and CDR2: MNHEY, SVGAGI. Trimming took 6 bases from V and 5 from J; bases not matched to a gene: 9. The CDR3 bases are TGTGCCAGCAGGTCCCCTAGCGGGAGTAGGGAGACCCAGTACTTC. It yields the protein CASRSPSGSRETQYF.

The chain joins TRBV30 to TRBJ1-4, with a tentative D call TRBD1 (5 bases). The CDR3 spans 14 residues. CDR1 is GTSNPN, CDR2 SVGIG, per germline (reference sequence). Trimming removed 0 bases from V and 3 bases from J, with 8 bases in between. CDR3 region: CAWSVGTPNEKLFF. The CDR3 nucleotides are TGTGCCTGGAGTGTGGGGACCCCTAATGAAAAACTGTTTTTT.

This chain uses TRBV6-1 with TRBJ2-5; the match to TRBD1 covers 10 bases. The CDR3 spans 15 residues. V was pared by 2 bases and J by 4 bases, with 4 bases of the junction left unmatched. CDR1 and CDR2 from the germline V gene are MNHNS and SASEGT. Here the CDR3 reads CASSERQGAGETQYF. The CDR3, as DNA: TGTGCCAGCAGTGAACGACAGGGGGCCGGAGAGACCCAGTACTTC.

The chain employs TRBV29-1 and TRBJ1-2; 9 bases match TRBD1. The CDR3 consists of 12 residues. The germline V gene encodes CDR1 SQVTM and CDR2 ANQGSEA. The trim removed 7 bases at V and 6 bases at J, leaving 6 bases unmatched. CDR3 DNA: TGCAGCGCCGAGGACAGGGGCGATGGCTACACCTTC. Protein: CSAEDRGDGYTF.

The rearrangement links TRBV7-9 to TRBJ2-7; tentatively, D is TRBD1 (6 bases). Trimming shortened V by 4 bases and J by 6 bases, and 10 bases separated the two germline ends. The CDR3 has 12 residues. Germline V CDR1 and CDR2: SEHNR, FQNEAQ (reference sequence). CDR3 nucleotides: TGTGCCAGCAGCTACAGGGAACTCGAGCAGTACTTC. As protein: CASSYRELEQYF.

The chain couples TRBV30 to TRBJ1-1; no definite D call. V was cut by 3 bases and J by 0 bases, with 11 bases left in between. The CDR3 is 14 residues long. Germline V gene data show CDR1 as GTSNPN and CDR2 as SVGIG (reference sequence). Here the CDR3 reads CAWSRQLMNTEAFF. CDR3 nucleotides: TGTGCCTGGAGCCGGCAGTTGATGAACACTGAAGCTTTCTTT. Drawing the rest from reference TRBV30 and TRBJ1-1, the complete variable domain is SQTIHQWPATLVQPVGSPLSLECTVEGTSNPNLYWYRQAAGRGLQLLFYSVGIGQISSEVPQNLSASRPQDRQFILSSKKLLLSDSGFYLCAWSRQLMNTEAFFGQGTRLTVV.

J is TRBJ2-7 and V is TRBV2; D tentatively fits TRBD1 or TRBD2 (6 bases each). This CDR3 has 14 amino acids. Germline CDR1 is SNHLY and CDR2 is FYNNEI. The germline V and J ends were trimmed by 6 bases and 1 base, with 13 bases remaining between them. Written as DNA, the CDR3 is TGTGCCAGCAGAACTCGGGGGACATCCTACGAGCAGTACTTC. It encodes CASRTRGTSYEQYF. Full variable domain (missing parts from reference TRBV2 and TRBJ2-7): EPEVTQTPSHQVTQMGQEVILRCVPISNHLYFYWYRQILGQKVEFLVSFYNNEISEKSEIFDDQFSVERPDGSNFTLKIRSTKLEDSAMYFCASRTRGTSYEQYFGPGTRLTVT.

This clone was detected a few times. The chain recombines TRBV27 with TRBJ1-5; 8 bases are a match to TRBD1. J was trimmed by 0 bases and V by 5 bases; bases with no gene match: 3. The CDR3 length is 15 residues. In germline, CDR1 is MNHEY, CDR2 SMNVEV (reference sequence). The CDR3 loop reads CASSQGAVSNQPQHF. In DNA, the CDR3 is TGTGCCAGCAGTCAGGGGGCGGTTAGCAATCAGCCCCAGCATTTT.

This clone was seen just once. The V gene is TRBV30, the J gene TRBJ1-1, with TRBD1 matching over 10 bases. The CDR3 length is 13 residues. Per germline, CDR1 GTSNPN and CDR2 SVGIG (reference sequence). With 4 bases clipped from V and 5 bases from J, the junction kept 4 bases outside the gene matches. The CDR3, as DNA: TGTGCCTGGACCAGACAGGGGGCGACTGAAGCTTTCTTT. This encodes CAWTRQGATEAFF.

This rearrangement joins TRBV7-8 to TRBJ2-7; 9 bases are a match to TRBD1. The CDR3 extends over 14 amino acids. V was clipped by 6 bases and J by 2 bases; unmatched bases: 5. From germline, CDR1 is SGHVS and CDR2 FQNEAQ. The CDR3 DNA is TGTGCCAGCAGTTCCGGGACAGGGACCTACGAGCAGTACTTC. Its translation is CASSSGTGTYEQYF.

This chain uses TRBV27 with TRBJ1-5; TRBD1 aligns across 8 bases. V gave up 6 bases and J gave up 5 bases; unmatched junction bases: 9. This CDR3 is 15 amino acids long. CDR1 is MNHEY and CDR2 is SMNVEV in the germline V gene (reference sequence). In DNA form, the CDR3 reads TGTGCCAGCAGCCCGGACAGGGCCAACTATCAGCCCCAGCATTTT. This sequence encodes CASSPDRANYQPQHF.

CDR3: CASSFQVSYEQYF. In DNA, the CDR3 is TGTGCCAGCAGCTTTCAGGTATCCTACGAGCAGTACTTC. The chain recombines TRBV13 with TRBJ2-7; D ambiguous. Trimming stripped 3 bases from V and 1 base from J, with 7 bases between. The germline gives CDR1 PRHDT, CDR2 FYEKMQ (reference sequence). The CDR3 extends over 13 amino acids.

The DNA for the CDR3 is TGTGCCAGCAGTTACTCACGGCGTACTAGCTCCTACGAGCAGTACTTC. Its translation: CASSYSRRTSSYEQYF. The chain joins TRBV6-6 to TRBJ2-7, with D maybe TRBD2 (5 bases). The CDR3 is 16 amino acids. V lost 0 bases and J 0 bases, leaving 12 bases between the germline ends. The germline V gene has CDR1 MNHNY and CDR2 SVGAGI (reference sequence).